These T cell receptor beta chains were read from a single sample in a study of T-cell reconstitution after alpha-beta-depleted transplantation in children. TCRdb reprocessed the PCR reads via MiXCR and lists one record per CDR3 protein. The sample yields about 540,000 distinct CDR3 sequences, 15% to 20% seen once. The sequences come from PBMCs from the stem cell graft donor, collected from the stem cell graft. Receptors originate from a human donor who donated a stem cell graft to a child with acute lymphoblastic leukemia. CDR3s include the opening cysteine and the closing phenylalanine or tryptophan. The order of the fields is D gene, clone size, CDR3 length, V gene, J gene, CDR3 DNA, CDR3 protein. The D gene is left open where the match is weak. Expanded clones get a size class; other rows say once, few or many, or leave the size out.

d_gene: -
abundance: many
len: 16
v_gene: TRBV19
j_gene: TRBJ2-1
CDR3nt: TGTGCCAGTAGTATAAGTTCGGCGGTCTCCTACAATGAGCAGTTCTTC
CDR3aa: CASSISSAVSYNEQFF

d_gene: -
abundance: few
len: 14
v_gene: TRBV7-8
j_gene: TRBJ2-1
CDR3nt: TGTGCCAGCAGCTTATCCAGGGATACCGATGAGCAGTTCTTC
CDR3aa: CASSLSRDTDEQFF

d_gene: -
abundance: -
len: 13
v_gene: TRBV24-1
j_gene: TRBJ2-1
CDR3nt: TGTGCCACCAGTGATTCGAATTACAATGAGCAGTTCTTC
CDR3aa: CATSDSNYNEQFF

d_gene: TRBD1
abundance: -
len: 13
v_gene: TRBV12-3/TRBV12-4
j_gene: TRBJ1-2
CDR3nt: TGTGCCAGCAGCCGGACAGGGATGGATGGCTACACCTTC
CDR3aa: CASSRTGMDGYTF

d_gene: -
abundance: many
len: 14
v_gene: TRBV12-3/TRBV12-4
j_gene: TRBJ1-1
CDR3nt: TGTGCCAGCAGTTTGATTGGGGGGCACACTGAAGCTTTCTTT
CDR3aa: CASSLIGGHTEAFF

d_gene: TRBD2
abundance: few
len: 14
v_gene: TRBV12-3/TRBV12-4
j_gene: TRBJ2-1
CDR3nt: TGTGCCAGCAGTCCCGGGACTATCTACAATGAGCAGTTCTTC
CDR3aa: CASSPGTIYNEQFF

d_gene: TRBD1
abundance: few
len: 13
v_gene: TRBV4-1
j_gene: TRBJ2-7
CDR3nt: TGCGCCAGCCGCGGGACAGGGACTATCGAGCAGTACTTC
CDR3aa: CASRGTGTIEQYF

d_gene: -
abundance: few
len: 14
v_gene: TRBV5-1
j_gene: TRBJ2-1
CDR3nt: TGCGCCAGCAGCCAAGGGACTTTGAACAATGAGCAGTTCTTC
CDR3aa: CASSQGTLNNEQFF

d_gene: -
abundance: few
len: 13
v_gene: TRBV7-9
j_gene: TRBJ2-1
CDR3nt: TGTGCCAGCAGATCCCCCCAAACGGCAGAGCAGTTCTTC
CDR3aa: CASRSPQTAEQFF

d_gene: -
abundance: -
len: 15
v_gene: TRBV18
j_gene: TRBJ1-3
CDR3nt: TGTGCCAGCTCACCACCAGGGACCTCTGGAAACACCATATATTTT
CDR3aa: CASSPPGTSGNTIYF

d_gene: -
abundance: few
len: 16
v_gene: TRBV7-8
j_gene: TRBJ2-3
CDR3nt: TGTGCCAGCAGCTTAGAACGGAGAAGTATAACAGATACGCAGTATTTT
CDR3aa: CASSLERRSITDTQYF

d_gene: TRBD1
abundance: -
len: 16
v_gene: TRBV4-2
j_gene: TRBJ2-2
CDR3nt: TGTGCCAGCAGCCCCCGCCCCCAGGGGGCGGGCGGGGAGCTGTTTTTT
CDR3aa: CASSPRPQGAGGELFF

d_gene: -
abundance: once
len: 14
v_gene: TRBV12-3/TRBV12-4
j_gene: TRBJ2-1
CDR3nt: TGTGCCAGCAGTCTCGGACAGACCTACACTGAGCAGTTCTTC
CDR3aa: CASSLGQTYTEQFF

d_gene: -
abundance: few
len: 15
v_gene: TRBV5-1
j_gene: TRBJ2-2
CDR3nt: TGCGCCAGCAGCCGACAGGCGGTGAACACCGGGGAGCTGTTTTTT
CDR3aa: CASSRQAVNTGELFF

d_gene: TRBD2
abundance: few
len: 21
v_gene: TRBV27
j_gene: TRBJ2-3
CDR3nt: TGTGCCAGCAGTTTATCGAATTCTGTCTGGGGGACTAGCGGGAGCACAGATACGCAGTATTTT
CDR3aa: CASSLSNSVWGTSGSTDTQYF

d_gene: TRBD1
abundance: -
len: 14
v_gene: TRBV15
j_gene: TRBJ1-2
CDR3nt: TGTGCCACCAATCGGGACAGGGGGGGTTATGGCTACACCTTC
CDR3aa: CATNRDRGGYGYTF

d_gene: -
abundance: -
len: 16
v_gene: TRBV5-1
j_gene: TRBJ2-7
CDR3nt: TGCGCCAGCAGCCCCCCCGGTAAGGGTGGCGACTACGAGCAGTACTTC
CDR3aa: CASSPPGKGGDYEQYF

d_gene: -
abundance: few
len: 14
v_gene: TRBV27
j_gene: TRBJ2-7
CDR3nt: TGTGCCAGCAGTTTGATGGCGCAGGGCTACGAGCAGTACTTC
CDR3aa: CASSLMAQGYEQYF